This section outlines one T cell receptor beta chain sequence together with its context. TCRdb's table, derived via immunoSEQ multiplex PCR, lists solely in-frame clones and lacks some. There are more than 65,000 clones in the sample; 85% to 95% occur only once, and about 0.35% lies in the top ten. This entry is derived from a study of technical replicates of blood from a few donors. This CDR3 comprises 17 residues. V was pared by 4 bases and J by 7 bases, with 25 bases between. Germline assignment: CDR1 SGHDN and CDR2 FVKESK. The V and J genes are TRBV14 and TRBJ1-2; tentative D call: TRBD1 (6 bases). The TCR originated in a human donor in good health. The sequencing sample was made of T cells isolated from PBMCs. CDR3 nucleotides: TGTGCCAGCAGCCCCCTAGGTTCCGGGACACTTCGCTCTGGCTACACCTTC. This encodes CASSPLGSGTLRSGYTF.